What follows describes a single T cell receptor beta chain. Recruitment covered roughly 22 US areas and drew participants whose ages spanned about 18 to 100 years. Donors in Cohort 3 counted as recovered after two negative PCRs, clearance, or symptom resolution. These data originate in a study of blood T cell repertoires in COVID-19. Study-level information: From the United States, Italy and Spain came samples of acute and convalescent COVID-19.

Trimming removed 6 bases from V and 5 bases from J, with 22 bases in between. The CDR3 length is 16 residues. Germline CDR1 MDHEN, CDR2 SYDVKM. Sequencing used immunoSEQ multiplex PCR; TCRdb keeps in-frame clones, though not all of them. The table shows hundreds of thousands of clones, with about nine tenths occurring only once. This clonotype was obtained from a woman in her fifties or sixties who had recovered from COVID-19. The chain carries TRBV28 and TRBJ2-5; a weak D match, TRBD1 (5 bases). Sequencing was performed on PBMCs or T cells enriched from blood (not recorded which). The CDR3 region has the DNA TGTGCCAGCAGCCCGTATTTCGGCCTGAAGGGGGAGACCCAGTACTTC. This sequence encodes CASSPYFGLKGETQYF.